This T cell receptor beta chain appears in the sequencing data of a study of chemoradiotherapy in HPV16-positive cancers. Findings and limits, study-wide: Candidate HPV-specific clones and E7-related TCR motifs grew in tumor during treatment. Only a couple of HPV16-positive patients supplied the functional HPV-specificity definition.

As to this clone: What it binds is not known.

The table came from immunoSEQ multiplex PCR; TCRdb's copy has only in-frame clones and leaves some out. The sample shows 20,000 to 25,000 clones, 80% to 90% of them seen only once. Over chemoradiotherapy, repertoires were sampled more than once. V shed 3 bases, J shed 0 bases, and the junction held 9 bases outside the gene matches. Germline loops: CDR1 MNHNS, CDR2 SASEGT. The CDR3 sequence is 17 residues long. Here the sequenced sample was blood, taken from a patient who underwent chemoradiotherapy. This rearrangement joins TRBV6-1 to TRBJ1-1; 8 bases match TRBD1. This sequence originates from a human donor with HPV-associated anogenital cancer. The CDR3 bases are TGTGCCAGCAGTGATGGGAGGACAGGGAACATGAACACTGAAGCTTTCTTT. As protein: CASSDGRTGNMNTEAFF.